Below, one T cell receptor beta chain is given with its context. No cognate antigen has been identified for it. Per-nucleotide qualities are absent, and no much larger clonotype sits a single base away. This specimen comes from a study of Tregs in tolerant kidney transplant recipients (dated by TCRdb to between 2017 and 2020). About the investigation overall: TCRbeta sequencing was used in the study to identify donor-specific regulatory T cells before combined kidney and bone marrow transplantation, and the identified cells were then tracked after transplant. Overall study outcomes, separate from this receptor: In tolerant patients, the expansion of donor-specific Tregs was greater than global Treg expansion, suggesting that the expansion was antigen-driven rather than nonspecific. The study was limited by small patient numbers, and the findings need validation in larger populations and under other immunosuppression protocols. Expanding Tregs with activated donor B cells appeared to identify the most biologically relevant and donor-specific TCRbeta repertoire. For some patients the PCR primers changed over time, which made it impossible to compare the samples from those patients at the nucleotide level. Biological reproducibility was not directly assessed, although technical replication error appeared to be minimal.

The CDR3 has 14 amino acids, counting the end cysteine and phenylalanine. Only the CDR3 part of the read is kept: 42 bases, read in frame from the first base. V is shortened by 1 base, J by 4 bases, and the region joining them spans 8 bases. CDR1 and CDR2, per the germline V gene, are LGHNA and YNFKEQ. For TCRbeta CDR3 sequencing, genomic DNA from the sorted cells was extracted using the QIAGEN DNeasy Blood and Tissue Kit. High-throughput TCRbeta CDR3 sequencing was carried out commercially through immunoSEQ, with PCR amplification with bias correction and internal controls included. The authors' analysis ran thus. Unique productive TCRbeta sequences were defined by CDR3 nucleotide sequence where primers matched, otherwise by CDR3 amino acid sequence with Vbeta and Jbeta genes. Sorting error was corrected by removing sequences shared between sorted populations at a frequency ratio of 2:1 or less, and the remaining shared sequences were assigned to the higher population. A sequence was defined as donor-reactive if the sequence was expanded at least 5-fold in CFSE-low cells compared with unstimulated cells and had a frequency of at least 0.01% in CFSE-low cells. Repertoire divergence was quantified by Jensen-Shannon divergence calculated from the top 100 TCRbeta sequences ranked by frequency. For samples with multiple sequencing runs, sorting error was corrected separately for each run before the runs were pooled. TCRdb took over this immuneACCESS table, retaining in-frame rearrangements with V and J assigned. Such tables are incomplete; in checked studies, under half of the missing clones stem from an unresolved V gene, and the remainder is unexplained. The DNA gave D and trimming, while V, J and clone size come from that table. A total of tens of thousands of clones appear in this sample, about 91% of them only once. Roughly 1.5% of the sample lies in the top ten.

The transplants used related donors along with nonmyeloablative bone marrow transplantation, and in the human trials mixed chimerism was transient. Unstimulated Tregs (CD4+CD25+CD127-), CD4+ non-Tregs (CD4+CD25-), CD4 and CD8 cells were FACS-sorted from thawed PBMCs. 4 combined kidney and bone marrow transplant recipients from the ITN036ST trial were included as patients, and samples were available only from these trial subjects. Healthy control blood was separated into PBMCs by Ficoll density gradient and cryopreserved, and patient PBMCs were collected both before and after transplant. Recombination linked TRBV4-2 to TRBJ2-1; matching of 5 bases hints at TRBD2 as the D gene. This specimen was CD4+ T cells from blood (PBMCs), taken 24 months after the transplant. This TCR came from a human patient who received a combined kidney and bone marrow transplant. After a transplant, some T cells may have been passed on by the graft donor. The CDR3 protein is CASSQAGRYNEQFF. The DNA is as follows: TGTGCCAGCAGCCAAGCGGGAAGATACAATGAGCAGTTCTTC.